What follows are 20 T cell receptor beta chains derived from one specimen sequenced in a study of T cell repertoires in cytomegalovirus infection. MiXCR, run by TCRdb on the reads, gives a single entry per CDR3 protein. The sample records almost 550,000 distinct CDR3 sequences, approximately 15% being singletons. Source material: CD8+ T cells from PBMCs. The receptors shown here come from a human donor in good health (CMV status not recorded). Some clones in this sample may be carry-over from other donors' samples.

This clonotype came up many times. This rearrangement joins TRBV7-6 to TRBJ2-5; D is unclear. V was shortened by 5 bases and J by 1 base, with 14 bases between the two germline ends. This CDR3 region has 15 residues. Germline V gene lookup returns CDR1 SGHVS and CDR2 FNYEAQ. The CDR3 DNA reads as TGTGCCAGCAGCCTAGTGGGGAATTCCCAAGAGACCCAGTACTTC. Translated, it gives CASSLVGNSQETQYF.

This clonotype has just a few counts. The chain links TRBV5-8 to TRBJ1-5; unclear D gene. The CDR3 runs to 15 residues. Trimming removed 0 bases from V and 1 base from J, with 8 bases in between. CDR1 SGHTS and CDR2 YDEGEE come from the germline V gene. The CDR3 region has the DNA TGTGCCAGCAGCTTGGCCAGTAGGAGCAATCAGCCCCAGCATTTT. This gives the protein CASSLASRSNQPQHF.

In its sample, this clonotype was seen many times. The rearrangement uses TRBV6-1 and TRBJ2-1; D ambiguous. CDR1 MNHNS and CDR2 SASEGT come from the germline V gene. The CDR3 runs 15 residues. Trimming shortened V by 2 bases and J by 0 bases, and 8 bases separated the two germline ends. CDR3 DNA sequence: TGTGCCAGCAGTGAAAGCCAGAGCTCCTACAATGAGCAGTTCTTC. It translates to CASSESQSSYNEQFF.

Many counts were recorded for this clonotype. V usage is TRBV12-3 or TRBV12-4 and J usage is TRBJ2-1; a weak D match, TRBD1 (5 bases). The CDR3 spans 13 residues. Trimming took 6 bases from V and 3 from J, leaving 9 bases between them. As DNA, the CDR3 is TGTGCCAGCAGCCCCGACAGCTACAATGAGCAGTTCTTC. This codes for CASSPDSYNEQFF.

This chain uses TRBV6-1 with TRBJ2-5; 13 bases are a match to TRBD2. The CDR3 consists of 17 residues. Germline V CDR1 and CDR2: MNHNS, SASEGT. The J segment lost 1 base and the V segment lost 5 bases, leaving 7 bases of the junction unmatched. The CDR3 spells CASSPRTSGGPQETQYF. The CDR3 region has the DNA TGTGCCAGCAGTCCACGGACTAGCGGGGGTCCCCAAGAGACCCAGTACTTC.

The chain is built from TRBV3-1 and TRBJ1-1; no reliable D call. Germline lookup yields CDR1 LGHDT and CDR2 YNNKEL (reference sequence). The germline V and J ends were trimmed by 0 bases and 1 base, with 9 bases remaining between them. The CDR3 is 15 amino acids. Written as DNA, the CDR3 is TGTGCCAGCAGCCAAGATCTGCAGAAGAACACTGAAGCTTTCTTT. Translation: CASSQDLQKNTEAFF.

This clonotype was counted many times. The chain recombines TRBV7-4 with TRBJ1-2; unclear D gene. There are 15 residues in the CDR3. The germline gives CDR1 SGHVT, CDR2 SQSDAQ. Trimming stripped 4 bases from V and 4 bases from J, with 16 bases between. CDR3 nucleotides: TGTGCCAGCAGCTCCCGGACCCGTCGCACCTATGGCTACACCTTC. Amino acids: CASSSRTRRTYGYTF.

This clonotype was detected ten times or more. The V call is TRBV10-3, the J call TRBJ2-5, with 8 positions matching TRBD1. The CDR3 contains 14 residues. CDR1 is ENHRY and CDR2 is SYGVKD in the germline V gene. Trimming cost V 8 bases and J 3 bases; bases outside gene matches: 8. The CDR3 nucleotides read TGTGCCATCGGCAGACAGGGGTCGAAAGAGACCCAGTACTTC. Its translation is CAIGRQGSKETQYF.

This clonotype was seen repeatedly, ten times or more. The V gene is TRBV7-9, the J gene TRBJ1-2; D might be TRBD1 (6 bases). With 3 bases removed from V and 7 bases from J, the gap between germline ends came to 9 bases. Germline V gives CDR1 SEHNR, CDR2 FQNEAQ (reference sequence). This CDR3 has 12 amino acids. The CDR3 DNA reads as TGTGCCAGCAGCTTGGGGGCGGCTGGCTACACCTTC. This translates into CASSLGAAGYTF.

This clonotype showed up just a few times. CDR3: CASSPDREGSSYEQYF. CDR3 coding DNA: TGTGCCAGCAGTCCGGACAGGGAAGGAAGCTCCTACGAGCAGTACTTC. This sequence joins TRBV12-3 or TRBV12-4 and TRBJ2-7; TRBD1 matches 8 bases. The trim removed 5 bases at V and 0 bases at J, leaving 9 bases unmatched. The CDR3 sequence is 16 residues long.

This chain links TRBV6-5 with TRBJ2-1; 10 bases match TRBD2. The CDR3 loop spans 17 amino acids. V shed 6 bases and J 6 bases; nucleotides not matched to a gene: 14. The germline CDR1 and CDR2 sequences are MNHEY and SVGAGI. The CDR3 is CASSYGLSSGSSNEQFF. In DNA, the CDR3 is TGTGCCAGCAGCTACGGCCTGTCTAGCGGGAGTAGCAATGAGCAGTTCTTC.

This clonotype was counted at least ten times. V usage is TRBV4-1 and J usage is TRBJ2-7, with 7 positions matching TRBD2. The CDR3 runs 15 residues. J was trimmed by 5 bases and V by 2 bases; bases with no gene match: 9. Germline CDR1 reads MGHRA; CDR2 reads YSYEKL. CDR3 sequence: CASSQLTGTTDEQYF. CDR3 DNA sequence: TGCGCCAGCAGCCAACTGACGGGGACTACTGACGAGCAGTACTTC.

To note about this clonotype: Possible read error: a much larger clone is one base away. Since the CDR3 does not end with the conserved phenylalanine or tryptophan, this likely comes from a read error. The rearrangement links TRBV12-5 to TRBJ2-7, with D hard to call. V lost 1 base and J lost 7, with 5 bases in between. Germline CDR1 reads LGHNT; CDR2 reads FRNRAP. The CDR3 totals 11 residues. CDR3 nucleotides: TGTGCTAGTGGTTTGGGCCTAGAGCAGTACTTA. Translating it yields CASGLGLEQYL.

This clonotype was detected only a few times. This sequence joins TRBV5-1 and TRBJ1-2, with TRBD1 identical over 8 bases. This CDR3 region has 14 residues. The J segment lost 6 bases and the V segment lost 4 bases, leaving 8 bases of the junction unmatched. CDR1 and CDR2 (germline): SGHRS, YFSETQ. Written as DNA, the CDR3 is TGCGCCAGCAGCCCAGGGGGCGTTGCTAATGGCTACACCTTC. It codes for CASSPGGVANGYTF.

This clonotype was seen at least ten times. The chain has TRBV7-2 and TRBJ2-1, with D maybe TRBD2 (5 bases). This CDR3 region has 20 residues. CDR1 SGHTA and CDR2 FQGNSA come from the germline V gene. V lost 2 bases, J lost 3 bases, and 26 bases lay in between. The CDR3 protein is CASSLRRLAEGPYVYNEQFF. The CDR3 coding sequence is TGTGCCAGCAGCTTAAGGCGTCTAGCCGAGGGTCCTTATGTCTACAATGAGCAGTTCTTC.

The sample holds a few counts of this clonotype. The chain uses TRBV5-1 and TRBJ2-7, with a tentative D call TRBD2 (5 bases). Deletions cut 2 bases from V and 2 bases from J, with 14 bases between. There are 15 residues in the CDR3. The V gene's germline CDR1 is SGHRS and CDR2 YFSETQ. The DNA of the CDR3 is TGCGCCAGCAGCTTCCGGGGAAGGACCACCTACGAGCAGTACTTC. Protein sequence: CASSFRGRTTYEQYF.

In this sample, this clonotype turned up many times. The rearrangement joins TRBV19 to TRBJ1-2; D remains unclear. V lost 4 bases to trimming and J lost 3 bases, with 12 bases between them. Germline CDR1 is LNHDA and CDR2 is SQIVND (reference sequence). CDR3 length: 14 residues. CDR3 in DNA: TGTGCCAGTAGTAAGGTCACCCTCGACTATGGCTACACCTTC. Translating gives CASSKVTLDYGYTF.

This clonotype was seen a handful of times. The chain carries TRBV24-1 and TRBJ2-3; D might be TRBD1 or TRBD2, each matching 5 bases. CDR1 and CDR2 from the germline V gene are KGHDR and SFDVKD. The CDR3 is made up of 16 amino acids. Trimming shortened V by 4 bases and J by 5 bases, and 18 bases separated the two germline ends. CDR3 sequence reads: CATSDPKGTWGDTQYF. CDR3 DNA sequence: TGTGCCACCAGTGACCCTAAGGGGACCTGGGGAGATACGCAGTATTTT.

This clonotype turned up a few times. The chain carries TRBV10-2 and TRBJ2-7; D remains ambiguous. Looked up from germline, CDR1 is WSHSY and CDR2 is SAAADI. The CDR3 is 13 amino acids. Between the trimmed V and J ends, which lost 4 bases and 4 bases, there was a span of 11 bases. This chain's CDR3 is CASSAGPAYEQYF. The CDR3 coding sequence is TGCGCCAGCAGTGCCGGGCCCGCTTACGAGCAGTACTTC.

This clonotype was seen only a few times. The chain uses TRBV2 and TRBJ2-1; D unclear. Germline-derived CDR1 and CDR2 are SNHLY and FYNNEI. The V and J ends lost 7 bases and 3 bases respectively, with 7 bases between them. The CDR3 consists of 12 residues. This chain's CDR3 is CASNKGYNEQFF. CDR3 nucleotides: TGTGCCAGCAACAAGGGCTACAATGAGCAGTTCTTC.